These T cell receptor beta chains were read from a single sample in a study of glioma-infiltrating T cells after dendritic cell vaccination. This table comes from immunoSEQ multiplex PCR, and its TCRdb copy is limited to in-frame clones, with some not included. This table holds about 94,000 clones, 80% found once. This specimen consisted of blood, obtained after dendritic cell vaccination. These receptor sequences come from a human donor with glioblastoma. The CDR3 runs from the conserved cysteine through the conserved F or W. The order of the fields is clone size, D gene, J gene, V gene, CDR3 DNA, CDR3 protein. D genes are given only for firm matches. Clone size is stated in some rows and not others, as once, few, many or a class when expanded.

.,.,TRBJ1-1,TRBV7-9,TGTGCCAGCAGCTTAGCCCAGGGATACACTGAAGCTTTCTTT,CASSLAQGYTEAFF
.,TRBD1,TRBJ1-1,TRBV10-3,TGTGCCATCACCAGGACAGGGGCGCTCGCTGAAGCTTTCTTT,CAITRTGALAEAFF
.,.,TRBJ2-1,TRBV5-1,TGCGCCAGCAGCGCGAGTCTCGATGAGCAGTTCTTC,CASSASLDEQFF
.,TRBD1,TRBJ1-5,TRBV6-5,TGTGCCAGCCTAACAGGGGGCAAGGAGCCCCAGCATTTT,CASLTGGKEPQHF
.,.,TRBJ2-3,TRBV5-1,TGCGCCAGCAGCCTCGGGACTAGCACAGATACGCAGTATTTT,CASSLGTSTDTQYF
.,.,TRBJ1-1,TRBV6-6,TGTGCCAGCAGCTTCGCCGGGACATTCGGCGGATTT,CASSFAGTFGGF
.,.,TRBJ1-2,TRBV15,TGTGCCACCAGCGCACGACAAAATCCCCCCGGCTACACCTTC,CATSARQNPPGYTF
.,.,TRBJ1-1,TRBV12-5,TGTGCTAGTGGTCCCCTCCCGAACACTGAAGCTTTCTTT,CASGPLPNTEAFF
once,.,TRBJ2-1,TRBV6-1,TGTGCCAGCAGTGAGGCGGTTCGGTGGTCGGAGCAGTTCTTC,CASSEAVRWSEQFF
.,.,TRBJ2-3,TRBV5-8,TGTGCCAGCAGCCCGCAATTTACGAGCGGAATCACAGATACGCAGTATTTT,CASSPQFTSGITDTQYF
.,TRBD2,TRBJ2-3,TRBV10-3,TGTGCCAGTGCCCTAGCGGGAGCCGGAGATACGCAGTATTTT,CASALAGAGDTQYF
.,.,TRBJ2-7,TRBV28,TGTGCCAGCAGTTATAGCGGACTAAACTACGAGCAGTACTTC,CASSYSGLNYEQYF
once,TRBD2,TRBJ2-3,TRBV5-1,TGCGCCAGCAGCTTGTTAGCGGGAGGCACAGATACGCAGTATTTT,CASSLLAGGTDTQYF
.,.,TRBJ2-2,TRBV6-5,TGTGCCAGCAGTTCAGCGGCTGCGAACACCGGGGAGCTGTTTTTT,CASSSAAANTGELFF
.,.,TRBJ1-1,TRBV19,TGTGCCAGTAGTATTCGAGGGGGGGACACTGAAGCTTTCTTT,CASSIRGGDTEAFF
.,.,TRBJ2-3,TRBV6-5,TGTGCCAGCAGTTTTAATTTCTGGACTAGCACAGATACGCAGTATTTT,CASSFNFWTSTDTQYF
once,.,TRBJ1-1,TRBV18,TGTGCCAGCTCACCATTGGACACCGACACTGAAGCTTTCTTT,CASSPLDTDTEAFF